One T cell receptor beta chain is described in this entry. Its cognate antigen is unknown. These data are taken from a study of post-analysis software for immune sequencing data. Built from TCR beta cDNA, the libraries had unique molecular identifiers in them. TCRdb fed the PCR reads into MiXCR, producing one record per CDR3 protein. The profile shows roughly 870,000 distinct CDR3 sequences, around 53% of them singletons. V lost 0 bases and J lost 2, with 11 bases in between. CDR1 and CDR2 from the germline V gene are MGHRA and YSYEKL. This CDR3 region has 15 residues. The study's findings and limits: Five or six TRBV segments appeared more often in patients than in controls, and TRBV5-6, TRBV5-1 and TRBV20-1 were among these.

This chain connects TRBV4-1 to TRBJ2-7, with a tentative D call TRBD2 (6 bases). This receptor was taken from a girl aged 10-17 years with multiple sclerosis. Sequencing was done on a sample of blood. CDR3 bases: TGCGCCAGCAGCCAAGAGGCGGGACCTCCCTACGAGCAGTACTTC. Its translation is CASSQEAGPPYEQYF.